This TCR beta chain came from a study of Graves' ophthalmopathy and Graves' hyperthyroidism. Overall study context: No treatment had been given when peripheral blood was collected at initial diagnosis. General study findings and limits: This model predicted ophthalmopathy progression (sensitivity 60% to 71%, specificity 72.22%).

The TCR beta CDR3 regions underwent amplification from RNA transcripts. Second-round multiplex PCR followed a first-round RT-PCR using HTBI primers. Using its own MiXCR run on the multiplex PCR reads, TCRdb lists one record per CDR3 protein. The repertoire holds hundreds of thousands of distinct CDR3 sequences, 15% seen once, with 5.5% to 7% in the top ten. Reliance was placed on clinical symptoms, serum thyroxine, TRAb, thyroid ultrasound and orbital computed tomography for diagnosis. PBMCs came from about 10 ml of fresh peripheral blood. This clonotype was observed at least ten times. Its antigen remains unknown. This TCR derives from a woman under 30 with stable Graves' hyperthyroidism. Sample: peripheral blood.

The CDR3: CASSLGSRTPNTEAFF. The CDR3 DNA reads TGTGCCAGTAGTCTAGGGTCACGAACGCCTAACACTGAAGCTTTCTTT. This chain joins TRBV19 and TRBJ1-1; no firm D call. Deletions cut 5 bases from V and 2 bases from J, with 18 bases between. Germline loops: CDR1 LNHDA, CDR2 SQIVND (reference sequence). The CDR3 loop spans 16 amino acids.